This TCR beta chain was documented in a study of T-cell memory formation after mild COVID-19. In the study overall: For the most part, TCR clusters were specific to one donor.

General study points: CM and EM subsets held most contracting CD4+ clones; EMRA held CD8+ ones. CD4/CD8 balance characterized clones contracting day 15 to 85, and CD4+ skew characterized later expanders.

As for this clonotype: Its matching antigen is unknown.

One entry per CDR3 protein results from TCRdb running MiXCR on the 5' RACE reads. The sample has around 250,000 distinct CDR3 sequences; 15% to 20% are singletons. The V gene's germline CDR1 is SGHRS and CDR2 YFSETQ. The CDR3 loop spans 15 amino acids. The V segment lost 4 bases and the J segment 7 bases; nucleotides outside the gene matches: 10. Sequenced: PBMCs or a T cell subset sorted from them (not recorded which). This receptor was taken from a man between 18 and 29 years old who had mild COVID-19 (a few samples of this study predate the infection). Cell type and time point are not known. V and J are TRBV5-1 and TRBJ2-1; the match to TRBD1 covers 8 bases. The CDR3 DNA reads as TGCGCCAGCAGCCGGCGTCCGGACAGGGATAATGAGCAGTTCTTC. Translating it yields CASSRRPDRDNEQFF.